This T cell receptor (beta chain) was identified in a study of cytomegalovirus exposure and HLA in healthy donors. CDR3 length equals 16 residues. CDR1 is SQVTM, CDR2 ANQGSEA, per germline. V lost 5 bases and J lost 6; bases outside the gene matches: 17. PCR was performed using 60 Vbeta and 13 Jbeta primers. TCRdb's table, derived via immunoSEQ multiplex PCR, lists solely in-frame clones and lacks some. The table records approximately 150,000 clones, approximately 80% of them present only once. The sample taken for sequencing was PBMCs. The clonotype originates from a woman aged 25-40 years in good health and CMV-seropositive. The chain joins TRBV29-1 to TRBJ2-5, with TRBD2 matching 8 bases. CDR3 loop: CSVSGIGGGTHQTQYF. DNA for the CDR3: TGCAGCGTTTCGGGTATTGGCGGGGGGACCCACCAGACCCAGTACTTC. Drawing the rest from reference TRBV29-1 and TRBJ2-5, the complete variable domain is SAVISQKPSRDICQRGTSLTIQCQVDSQVTMMFWYRQQPGQSLTLIATANQGSEATYESGFVIDKFPISRPNLTFSTLTVSNMSPEDSSIYLCSVSGIGGGTHQTQYFGPGTRLLVL.